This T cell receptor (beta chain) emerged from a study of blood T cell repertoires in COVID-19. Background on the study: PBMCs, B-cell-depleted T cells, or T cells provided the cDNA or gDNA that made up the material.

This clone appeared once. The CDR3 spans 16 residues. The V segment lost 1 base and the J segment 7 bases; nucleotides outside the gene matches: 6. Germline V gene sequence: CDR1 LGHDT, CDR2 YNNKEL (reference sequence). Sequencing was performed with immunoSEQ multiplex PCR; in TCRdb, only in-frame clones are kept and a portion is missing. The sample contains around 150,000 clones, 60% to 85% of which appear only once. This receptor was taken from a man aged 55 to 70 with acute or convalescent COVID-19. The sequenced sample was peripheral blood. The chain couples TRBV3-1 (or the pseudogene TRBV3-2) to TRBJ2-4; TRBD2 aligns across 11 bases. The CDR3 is CASSQGSSGGVNIQYF. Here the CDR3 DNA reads TGTGCCAGCAGCCAAGGAAGTAGCGGGGGGGTGAACATTCAGTACTTC.